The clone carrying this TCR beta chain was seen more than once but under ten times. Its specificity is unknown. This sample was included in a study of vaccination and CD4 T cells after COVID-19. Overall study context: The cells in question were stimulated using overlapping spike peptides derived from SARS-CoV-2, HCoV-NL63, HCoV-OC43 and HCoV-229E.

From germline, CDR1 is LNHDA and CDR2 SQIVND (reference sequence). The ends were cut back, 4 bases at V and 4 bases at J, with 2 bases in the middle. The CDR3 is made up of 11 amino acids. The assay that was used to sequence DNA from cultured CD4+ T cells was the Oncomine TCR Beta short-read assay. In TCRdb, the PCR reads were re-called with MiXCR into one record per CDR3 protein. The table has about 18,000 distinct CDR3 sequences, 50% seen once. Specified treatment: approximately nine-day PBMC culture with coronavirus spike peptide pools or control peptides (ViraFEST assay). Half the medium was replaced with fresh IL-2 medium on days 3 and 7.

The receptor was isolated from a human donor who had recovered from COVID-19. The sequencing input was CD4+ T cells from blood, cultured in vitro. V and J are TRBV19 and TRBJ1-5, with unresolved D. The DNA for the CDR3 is TGTGCCAGTAGTAGTAATCAGCCCCAGCATTTT. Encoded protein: CASSSNQPQHF.